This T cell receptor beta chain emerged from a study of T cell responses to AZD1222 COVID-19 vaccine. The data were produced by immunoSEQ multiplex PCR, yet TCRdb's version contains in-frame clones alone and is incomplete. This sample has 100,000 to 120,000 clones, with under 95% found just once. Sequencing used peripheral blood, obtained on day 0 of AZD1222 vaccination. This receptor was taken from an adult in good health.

Here the CDR3 reads CASLGTGYYNEQFF. The CDR3 DNA reads as TGTGCCAGCCTAGGGACAGGGTACTACAATGAGCAGTTCTTC. The chain uses TRBV27 and TRBJ2-1; the match to TRBD1 covers 9 bases. The germline V gene encodes CDR1 MNHEY and CDR2 SMNVEV (reference sequence). The CDR3 consists of 14 residues. V lost 8 bases, J lost 3 bases, and 5 bases stayed unmatched.